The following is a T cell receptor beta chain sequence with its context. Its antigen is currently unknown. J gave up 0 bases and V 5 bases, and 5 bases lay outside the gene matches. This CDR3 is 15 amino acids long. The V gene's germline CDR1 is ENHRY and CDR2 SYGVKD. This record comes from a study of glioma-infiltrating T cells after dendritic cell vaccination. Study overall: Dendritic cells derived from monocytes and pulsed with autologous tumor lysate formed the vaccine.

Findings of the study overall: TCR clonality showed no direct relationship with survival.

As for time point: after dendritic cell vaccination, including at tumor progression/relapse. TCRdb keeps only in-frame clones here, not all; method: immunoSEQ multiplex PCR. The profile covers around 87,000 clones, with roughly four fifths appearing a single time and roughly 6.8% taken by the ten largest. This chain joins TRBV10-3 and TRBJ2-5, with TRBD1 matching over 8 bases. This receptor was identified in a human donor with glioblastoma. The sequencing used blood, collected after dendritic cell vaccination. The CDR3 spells CAISPRDRNQETQYF. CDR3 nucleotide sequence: TGTGCCATCAGTCCCCGGGACAGGAACCAAGAGACCCAGTACTTC.